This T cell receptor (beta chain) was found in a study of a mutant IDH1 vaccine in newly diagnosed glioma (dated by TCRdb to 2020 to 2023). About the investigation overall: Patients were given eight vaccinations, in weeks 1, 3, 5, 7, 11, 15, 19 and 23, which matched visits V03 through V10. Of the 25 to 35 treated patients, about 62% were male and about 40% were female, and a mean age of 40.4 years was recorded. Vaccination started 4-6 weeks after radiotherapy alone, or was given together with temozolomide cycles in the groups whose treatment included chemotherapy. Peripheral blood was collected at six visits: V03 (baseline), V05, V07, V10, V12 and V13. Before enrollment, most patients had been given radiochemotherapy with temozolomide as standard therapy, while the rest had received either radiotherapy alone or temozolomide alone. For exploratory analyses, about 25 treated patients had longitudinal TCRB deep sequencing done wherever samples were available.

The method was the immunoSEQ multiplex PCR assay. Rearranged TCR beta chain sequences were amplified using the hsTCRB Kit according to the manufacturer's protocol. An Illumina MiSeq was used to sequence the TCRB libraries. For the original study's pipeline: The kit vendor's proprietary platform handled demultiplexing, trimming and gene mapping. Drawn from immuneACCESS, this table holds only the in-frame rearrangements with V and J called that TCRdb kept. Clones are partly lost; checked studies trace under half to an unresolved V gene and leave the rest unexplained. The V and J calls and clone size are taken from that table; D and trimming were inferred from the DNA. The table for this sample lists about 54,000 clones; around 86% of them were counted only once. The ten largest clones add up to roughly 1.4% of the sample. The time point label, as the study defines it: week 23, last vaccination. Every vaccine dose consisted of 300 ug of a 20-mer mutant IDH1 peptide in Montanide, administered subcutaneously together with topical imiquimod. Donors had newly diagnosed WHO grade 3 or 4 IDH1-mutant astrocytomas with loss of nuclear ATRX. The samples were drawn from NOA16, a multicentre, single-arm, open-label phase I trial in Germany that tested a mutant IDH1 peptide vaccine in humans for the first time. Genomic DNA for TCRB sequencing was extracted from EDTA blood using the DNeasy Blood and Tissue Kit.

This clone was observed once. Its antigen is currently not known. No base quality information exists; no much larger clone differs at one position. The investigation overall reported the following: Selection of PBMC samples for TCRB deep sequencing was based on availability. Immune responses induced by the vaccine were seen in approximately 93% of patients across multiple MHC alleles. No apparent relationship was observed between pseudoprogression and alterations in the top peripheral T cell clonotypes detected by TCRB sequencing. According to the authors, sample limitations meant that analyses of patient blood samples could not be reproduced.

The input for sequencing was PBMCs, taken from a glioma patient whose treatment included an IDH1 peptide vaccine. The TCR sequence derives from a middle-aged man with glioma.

The CDR3 has the sequence CASSPTYQETQYF. At the DNA level, the sequence is TGTGCCAGCAGCCCGACGTACCAAGAGACCCAGTACTTC. Recombination connected TRBV6-5 to TRBJ2-5; no D gene call is confident. The cysteine opens and the phenylalanine closes a CDR3 of 13 amino acids. Just CDR3 DNA is preserved here, 39 bases in frame from base 1. V lost 6 bases and J lost 0 bases; the stretch between them is 8 bases long. The germline V gene encodes CDR1 MNHEY and CDR2 SVGAGI.